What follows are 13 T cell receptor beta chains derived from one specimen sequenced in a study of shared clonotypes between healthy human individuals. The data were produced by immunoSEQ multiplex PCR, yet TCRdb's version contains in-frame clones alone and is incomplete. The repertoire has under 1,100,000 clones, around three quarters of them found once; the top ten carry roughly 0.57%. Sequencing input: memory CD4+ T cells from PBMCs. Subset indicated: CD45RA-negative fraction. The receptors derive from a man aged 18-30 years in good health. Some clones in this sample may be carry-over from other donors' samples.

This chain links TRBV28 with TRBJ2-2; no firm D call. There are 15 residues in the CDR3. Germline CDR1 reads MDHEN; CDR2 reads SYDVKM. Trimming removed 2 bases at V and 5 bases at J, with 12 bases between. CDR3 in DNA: TGTGCCAGCAGTTTAAATAAAGGGCGGACCGGGGAGCTGTTTTTT. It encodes CASSLNKGRTGELFF.

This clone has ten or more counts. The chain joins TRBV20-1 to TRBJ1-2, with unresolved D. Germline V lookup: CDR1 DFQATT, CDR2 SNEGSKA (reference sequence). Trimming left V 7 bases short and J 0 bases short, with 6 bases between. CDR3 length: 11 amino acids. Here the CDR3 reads CSGYTNYGYTF. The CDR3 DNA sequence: TGCAGTGGGTACACTAACTATGGCTACACCTTC.

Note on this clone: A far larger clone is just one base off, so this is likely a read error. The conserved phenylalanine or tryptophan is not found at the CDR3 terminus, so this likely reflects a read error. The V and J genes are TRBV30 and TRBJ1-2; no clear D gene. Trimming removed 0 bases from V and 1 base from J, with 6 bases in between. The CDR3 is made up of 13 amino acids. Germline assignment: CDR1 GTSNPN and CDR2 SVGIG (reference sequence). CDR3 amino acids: CAWSVALNYGYTS. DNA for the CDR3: TGTGCCTGGAGTGTAGCCCTTAACTATGGCTACACCTCC.

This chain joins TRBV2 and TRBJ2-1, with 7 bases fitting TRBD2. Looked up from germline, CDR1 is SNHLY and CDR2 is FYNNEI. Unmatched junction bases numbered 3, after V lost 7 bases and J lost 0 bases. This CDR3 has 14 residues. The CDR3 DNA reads TGTGCCAGCACAGCGGGAAGCTCCTACAATGAGCAGTTCTTC. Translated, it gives CASTAGSSYNEQFF.

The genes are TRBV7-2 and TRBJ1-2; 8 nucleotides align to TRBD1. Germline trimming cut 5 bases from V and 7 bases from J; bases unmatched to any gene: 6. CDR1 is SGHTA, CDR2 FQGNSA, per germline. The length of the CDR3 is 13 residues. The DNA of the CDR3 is TGTGCCAGCAGCCAGCAGGGGGCGAGTGGCTACACCTTC. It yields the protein CASSQQGASGYTF. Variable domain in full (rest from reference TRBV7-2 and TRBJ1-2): GAGVSQSPSNKVTEKGKDVELRCDPISGHTALYWYRQSLGQGLEFLIYFQGNSAPDKSGLPSDRFSAERTGGSVSTLTIQRTQQEDSAVYLCASSQQGASGYTFGSGTRLTVV.

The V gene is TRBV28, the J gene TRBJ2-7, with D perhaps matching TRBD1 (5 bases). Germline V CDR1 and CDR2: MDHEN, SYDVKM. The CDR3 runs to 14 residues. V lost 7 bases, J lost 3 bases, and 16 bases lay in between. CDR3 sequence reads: CASNLSKGYYEQYF. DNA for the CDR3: TGTGCCAGCAACTTGAGCAAGGGGTACTACGAGCAGTACTTC.

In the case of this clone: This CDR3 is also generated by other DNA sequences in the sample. This chain's CDR3 is CASSRTGTGGNQPQHF. Here the CDR3 DNA reads TGCGCCAGCAGCCGTACCGGGACAGGGGGGAATCAGCCCCAGCATTTT. The chain employs TRBV4-1 and TRBJ1-5; 11 bases are shared with TRBD1. Germline V gene lookup returns CDR1 MGHRA and CDR2 YSYEKL. The CDR3 extends over 16 amino acids. With 4 bases clipped from V and 4 bases from J, the junction kept 6 bases outside the gene matches.

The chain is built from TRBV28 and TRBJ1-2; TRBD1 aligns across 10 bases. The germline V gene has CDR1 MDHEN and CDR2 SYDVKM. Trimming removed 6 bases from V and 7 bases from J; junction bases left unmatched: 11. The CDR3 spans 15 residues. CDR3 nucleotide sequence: TGTGCCAGCAGGCGCGGGACAGGGGATCGGGGTGGCTACACCTTC. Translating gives CASRRGTGDRGGYTF.

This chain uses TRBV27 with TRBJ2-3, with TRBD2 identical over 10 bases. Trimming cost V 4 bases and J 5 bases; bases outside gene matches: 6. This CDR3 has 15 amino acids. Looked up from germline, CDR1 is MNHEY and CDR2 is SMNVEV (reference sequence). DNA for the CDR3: TGTGCCAGCAGTTCCCGTAGACTAGCGGGAGATACGCAGTATTTT. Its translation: CASSSRRLAGDTQYF.

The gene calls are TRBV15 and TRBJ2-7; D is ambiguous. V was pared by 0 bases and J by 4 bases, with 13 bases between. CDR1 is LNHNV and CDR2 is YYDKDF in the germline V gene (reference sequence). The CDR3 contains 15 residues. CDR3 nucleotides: TGTGCCACCAGCAGAGATCGATGGAGTACTTACGAGCAGTACTTC. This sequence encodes CATSRDRWSTYEQYF.

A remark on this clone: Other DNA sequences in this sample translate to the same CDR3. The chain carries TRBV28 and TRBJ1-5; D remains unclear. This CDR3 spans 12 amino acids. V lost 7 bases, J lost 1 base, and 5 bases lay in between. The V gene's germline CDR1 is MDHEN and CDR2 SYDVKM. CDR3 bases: TGTGCCAGCACCCTGAGCAATCAGCCCCAGCATTTT. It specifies CASTLSNQPQHF.

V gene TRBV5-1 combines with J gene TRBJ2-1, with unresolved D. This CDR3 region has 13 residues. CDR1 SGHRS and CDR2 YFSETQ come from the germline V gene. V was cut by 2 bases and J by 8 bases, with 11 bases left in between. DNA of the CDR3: TGCGCCAGCAGCTTAATGACATCCGATGAGCAGTTCTTC. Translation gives CASSLMTSDEQFF.

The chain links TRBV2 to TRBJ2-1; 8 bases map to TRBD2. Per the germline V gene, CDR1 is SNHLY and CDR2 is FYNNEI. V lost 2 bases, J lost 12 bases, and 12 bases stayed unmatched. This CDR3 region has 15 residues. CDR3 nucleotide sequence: TGTGCCAGCAGTGAACCGGGAGGGCGGGAGTTATGGCAGTTCTTC. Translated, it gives CASSEPGGRELWQFF.